The 19 T cell receptor beta chains below all came from one sample that was sequenced in a study of cytomegalovirus exposure and HLA in healthy donors. Primers included in the PCR were 60 Vbeta and 13 Jbeta primers. Libraries were prepared by immunoSEQ multiplex PCR; TCRdb keeps only in-frame clonotypes and omits some of them. The sample contains 65,000 to 90,000 clones, around 70% of which appear only once. The sequenced material came from PBMCs. These receptors were collected from a middle-aged woman in good health and CMV-seropositive.

This clone was seen once. The gene calls are TRBV10-2 and TRBJ2-5; 9 positions match TRBD2. With 0 bases clipped from V and 1 base from J, the junction kept 3 bases outside the gene matches. The CDR3 loop spans 16 amino acids. Germline V gene data show CDR1 as WSHSY and CDR2 as SAAADI. CDR3 DNA: TGCGCCAGCAGTGAGTCCAGCGGGGGGATCCAAGAGACCCAGTACTTC. It encodes CASSESSGGIQETQYF.

CDR3: CASSVDLGGYEQYF. CDR3 sequence (DNA): TGTGCCAGCAGCGTAGATCTAGGTGGCTACGAGCAGTACTTC. This chain uses TRBV9 with TRBJ2-7; no reliable D call. Trimming removed 0 bases at V and 3 bases at J, with 10 bases between. Germline CDR1 SGDLS, CDR2 YYNGEE. This CDR3 is built from 14 residues.

The chain carries TRBV30 and TRBJ1-2, with 10 bases fitting TRBD1. The V gene end was trimmed by 2 bases and the J gene end by 7 bases; junction bases not matched to a gene: 10. Looked up from germline, CDR1 is GTSNPN and CDR2 is SVGIG (reference sequence). The CDR3 covers 15 residues. This CDR3 reads CAWSTRDRGGSGYTF. In DNA, the CDR3 is TGTGCCTGGAGTACCAGGGACAGGGGAGGAAGTGGCTACACCTTC.

This clone has only one observation. This rearrangement joins TRBV5-4 to TRBJ2-7; 7 bases are shared with TRBD2. Germline values: CDR1 SGHNT, CDR2 YYREEE (reference sequence). CDR3 length: 14 amino acids. The ends lost 4 bases at V and 7 bases at J; junction bases unmatched: 11. The CDR3 loop is CASSIGTIPAEQYF. The CDR3 bases are TGTGCCAGCAGCATCGGGACTATTCCTGCGGAGCAGTACTTC.

V usage is TRBV5-1 and J usage is TRBJ2-1, with TRBD1 identical over 9 bases. Germline-derived CDR1 and CDR2 are SGHRS and YFSETQ. Losses at the gene ends were 4 bases for V and 8 bases for J; bases not matched to a gene: 7. The CDR3 is 14 amino acids. CDR3 loop: CASSTGTGFYEQFF. CDR3 DNA sequence: TGCGCCAGCAGCACCGGGACAGGGTTCTATGAGCAGTTCTTC.

This clone turned up a few times. V and J are TRBV7-6 and TRBJ1-1; TRBD1 aligns across 7 bases. Germline values: CDR1 SGHVS, CDR2 FNYEAQ. J was trimmed by 4 bases and V by 1 base; bases with no gene match: 9. The CDR3 sequence is 16 residues long. The CDR3 nucleotides are TGTGCCAGCAGCTTAGGTGTAGGGGGCTCGGGCACTGAAGCTTTCTTT. Its protein product is CASSLGVGGSGTEAFF.

The chain recombines TRBV5-1 with TRBJ1-2; 9 bases map to TRBD1. This CDR3 is built from 16 residues. The germline CDR1 and CDR2 sequences are SGHRS and YFSETQ. The ends lost 5 bases at V and 4 bases at J; junction bases unmatched: 12. The CDR3, as DNA: TGCGCCAGCAGGGGAACCCCGGGACAGGGTACCTATGGCTACACCTTC. Translating it yields CASRGTPGQGTYGYTF.

The chain has TRBV27 and TRBJ2-2; D not certain. In germline, CDR1 is MNHEY, CDR2 SMNVEV (reference sequence). The CDR3 is made up of 12 amino acids. Trimming stripped 5 bases from V and 5 bases from J, with 6 bases between. CDR3 sequence reads: CASSDWTGELFF. The DNA for the CDR3 is TGTGCCAGCAGTGACTGGACCGGGGAGCTGTTTTTT.

The count of this clone is one. The V gene is TRBV6-5, the J gene TRBJ2-1; a weak D match, TRBD1 (5 bases). Trimming cost V 6 bases and J 2 bases, with 14 bases left between them. The CDR3 extends over 15 amino acids. Germline loops: CDR1 MNHEY, CDR2 SVGAGI. The CDR3 is CASRTDRGTYNEQFF. CDR3 sequence (DNA): TGTGCCAGCAGAACTGACAGAGGAACCTACAATGAGCAGTTCTTC.

V usage is TRBV4-1 and J usage is TRBJ2-5, with 10 bases lining up with TRBD1. Germline-derived CDR1 and CDR2 are MGHRA and YSYEKL. V shed 0 bases, J shed 4 bases, and the junction held 5 bases outside the gene matches. The CDR3 has 16 residues. Written as DNA, the CDR3 is TGCGCCAGCAGCCAAGATCCGGGACAGGGGTCAGAGACCCAGTACTTC. The encoded protein is CASSQDPGQGSETQYF.

V gene TRBV10-3 combines with J gene TRBJ1-1, with D perhaps TRBD1 (6 bases). The germline V gene has CDR1 ENHRY and CDR2 SYGVKD. The V gene lost 5 bases and the J gene lost 1 base, with 11 bases spanning the gap. The CDR3 consists of 14 residues. The DNA for the CDR3 is TGTGCCATCAGTCGACAGGTGGAGAACACTGAAGCTTTCTTT. Protein product: CAISRQVENTEAFF.

The sample holds one count of this clone. The genes are TRBV4-1 and TRBJ1-1; 9 positions agree with TRBD1. The CDR3 runs 15 residues. Germline CDR1 and CDR2: MGHRA and YSYEKL. Trimming took 1 base from V and 4 from J; bases not matched to a gene: 4. As DNA, the CDR3 is TGCGCCAGCAGCCAAGGAGTACAGGGGGCCACTGAAGCTTTCTTT. Translation: CASSQGVQGATEAFF.

J is TRBJ1-2 and V is TRBV25-1; 8 positions match TRBD1. The CDR3 is made up of 12 amino acids. Trimming took 8 bases from V and 7 from J; bases not matched to a gene: 6. CDR1 and CDR2 (germline): MGHDK, SYGVNS. The CDR3 region is CASFSGGGGYTF. The CDR3 nucleotides read TGTGCCAGCTTTTCAGGGGGCGGTGGCTACACCTTC.

The chain combines TRBV27 with TRBJ2-3; maybe TRBD2 (6 bases). In germline, CDR1 is MNHEY, CDR2 SMNVEV (reference sequence). Deletions cut 3 bases from V and 9 bases from J, with 19 bases between. The length of the CDR3 is 15 residues. The CDR3 is CASSFGGLARKTQYF. The CDR3 DNA sequence: TGTGCCAGCAGTTTTGGTGGGCTAGCGCGGAAAACGCAGTATTTT.

CDR3 in amino acids: CASSLSGGQGTEAFF. As DNA, the CDR3 is TGTGCCAGCAGTTTATCGGGGGGGCAGGGCACTGAAGCTTTCTTT. The V gene is TRBV27, the J gene TRBJ1-1, with D perhaps TRBD1 (6 bases). The germline gives CDR1 MNHEY, CDR2 SMNVEV (reference sequence). CDR3 length equals 15 residues. Between the trimmed V and J ends, which lost 0 bases and 4 bases, there was a span of 12 bases.

The V and J genes are TRBV4-3 and TRBJ2-6, with D uncertain. V lost 5 bases and J 0 bases, leaving 20 bases between the germline ends. The germline CDR1 and CDR2 sequences are LGHNA and YSLEER. CDR3 length: 19 amino acids. The CDR3 sequence: CASSSVGRRSTSGANVLTF. As DNA, the CDR3 is TGCGCCAGCAGCTCTGTGGGTCGCAGGTCGACCTCTGGGGCCAACGTCCTGACTTTC.

The chain links TRBV14 to TRBJ1-1; D is perhaps TRBD1 (5 bases). Germline V gives CDR1 SGHDN, CDR2 FVKESK. V dropped 4 bases and J dropped 1 base, with 13 bases sitting between them. This CDR3 spans 15 amino acids. The CDR3 nucleotides are TGTGCCAGCAGCCGTAGACAGTTTTGGAACACTGAAGCTTTCTTT. It translates to CASSRRQFWNTEAFF.

The chain employs TRBV5-1 and TRBJ2-6; D gene unclear. CDR3 length: 14 amino acids. From germline, CDR1 is SGHRS and CDR2 YFSETQ. The V gene lost 1 base and the J gene lost 0 bases, with 2 bases spanning the gap. CDR3 residues: CASSLRSGANVLTF. The CDR3 DNA is TGCGCCAGCAGCTTGCGCTCTGGGGCCAACGTCCTGACTTTC.

CDR3 in DNA: TGTGCCAGTAGTAGCGACAGGGATGATGAGCAGTTCTTC. The encoded protein is CASSSDRDDEQFF. The V and J genes are TRBV19 and TRBJ2-1; 7 nucleotides line up with TRBD1. CDR1 LNHDA and CDR2 SQIVND come from the germline V gene (reference sequence). Trimming took 4 bases from V and 8 from J; bases not matched to a gene: 5. CDR3 length equals 13 residues.